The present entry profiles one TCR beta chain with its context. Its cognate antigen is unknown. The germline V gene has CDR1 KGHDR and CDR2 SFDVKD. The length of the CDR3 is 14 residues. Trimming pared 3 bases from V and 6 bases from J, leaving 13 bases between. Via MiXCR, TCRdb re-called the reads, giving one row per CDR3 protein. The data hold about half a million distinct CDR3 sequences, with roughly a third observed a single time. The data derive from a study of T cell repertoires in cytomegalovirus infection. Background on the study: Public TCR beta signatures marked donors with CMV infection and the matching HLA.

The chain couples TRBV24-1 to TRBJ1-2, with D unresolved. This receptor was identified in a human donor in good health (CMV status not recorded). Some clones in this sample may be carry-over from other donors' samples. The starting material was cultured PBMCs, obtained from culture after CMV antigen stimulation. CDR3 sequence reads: CATSDDVGRHGYTF. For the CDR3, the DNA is TGTGCCACCAGTGATGATGTAGGCCGGCATGGCTACACCTTC.